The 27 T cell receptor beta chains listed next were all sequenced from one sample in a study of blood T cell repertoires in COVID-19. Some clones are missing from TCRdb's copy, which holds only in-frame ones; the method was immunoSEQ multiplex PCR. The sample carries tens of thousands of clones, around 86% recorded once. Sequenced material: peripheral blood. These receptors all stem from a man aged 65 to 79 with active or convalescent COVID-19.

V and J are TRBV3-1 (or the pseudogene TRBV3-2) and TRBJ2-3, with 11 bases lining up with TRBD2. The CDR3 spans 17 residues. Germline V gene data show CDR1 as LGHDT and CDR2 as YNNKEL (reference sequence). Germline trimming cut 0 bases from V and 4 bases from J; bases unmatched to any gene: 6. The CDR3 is CASSQDRRLAGSDTQYF. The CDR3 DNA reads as TGTGCCAGCAGCCAAGATCGGAGACTAGCGGGATCAGATACGCAGTATTTT.

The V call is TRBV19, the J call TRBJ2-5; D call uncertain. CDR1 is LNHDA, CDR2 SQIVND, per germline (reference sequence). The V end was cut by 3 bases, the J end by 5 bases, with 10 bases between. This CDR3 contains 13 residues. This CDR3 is CASSMSPAETQYF. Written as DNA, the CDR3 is TGTGCCAGTAGTATGAGCCCTGCGGAGACCCAGTACTTC.

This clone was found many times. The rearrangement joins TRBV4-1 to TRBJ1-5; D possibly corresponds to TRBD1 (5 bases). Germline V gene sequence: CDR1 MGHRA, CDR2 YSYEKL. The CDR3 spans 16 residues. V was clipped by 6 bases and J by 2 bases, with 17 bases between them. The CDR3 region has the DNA TGCGCCAGCAGTCTGACATCCCTCAGGGGCAATCAGCCCCAGCATTTT. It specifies CASSLTSLRGNQPQHF.

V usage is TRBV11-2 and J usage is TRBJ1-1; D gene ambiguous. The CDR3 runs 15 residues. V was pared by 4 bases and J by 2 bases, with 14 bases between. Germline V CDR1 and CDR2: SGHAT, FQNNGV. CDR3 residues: CASSSRGGTNTEAFF. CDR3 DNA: TGTGCCAGCAGCTCACGGGGAGGTACAAACACTGAAGCTTTCTTT.

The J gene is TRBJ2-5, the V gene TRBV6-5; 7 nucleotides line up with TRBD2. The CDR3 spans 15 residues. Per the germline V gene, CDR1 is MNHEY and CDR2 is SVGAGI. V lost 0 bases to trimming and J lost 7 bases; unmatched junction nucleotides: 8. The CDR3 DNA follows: TGTGCCAGCAGTTACTCGATTTGGGGGGGTGGGACCCAGTACTTC. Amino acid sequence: CASSYSIWGGGTQYF.

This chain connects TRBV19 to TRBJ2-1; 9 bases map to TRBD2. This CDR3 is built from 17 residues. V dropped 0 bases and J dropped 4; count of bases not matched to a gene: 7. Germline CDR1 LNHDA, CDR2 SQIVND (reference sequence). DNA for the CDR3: TGTGCCAGTAGTATAGATTGGCGGGAGGGTCGATACAATGAGCAGTTCTTC. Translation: CASSIDWREGRYNEQFF.

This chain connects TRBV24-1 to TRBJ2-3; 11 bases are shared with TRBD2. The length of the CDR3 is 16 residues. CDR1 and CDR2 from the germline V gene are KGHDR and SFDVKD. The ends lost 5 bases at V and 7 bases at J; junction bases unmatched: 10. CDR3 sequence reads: CATSAHSGRADNTQYF. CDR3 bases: TGTGCCACCAGTGCCCATAGCGGGAGGGCCGACAATACGCAGTATTTT.

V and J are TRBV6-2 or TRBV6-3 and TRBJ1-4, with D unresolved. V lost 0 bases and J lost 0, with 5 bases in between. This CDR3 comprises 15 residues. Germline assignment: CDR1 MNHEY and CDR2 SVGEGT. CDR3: CASSYSAATNEKLFF. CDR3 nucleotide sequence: TGTGCCAGCAGTTACTCAGCCGCAACTAATGAAAAACTGTTTTTT.

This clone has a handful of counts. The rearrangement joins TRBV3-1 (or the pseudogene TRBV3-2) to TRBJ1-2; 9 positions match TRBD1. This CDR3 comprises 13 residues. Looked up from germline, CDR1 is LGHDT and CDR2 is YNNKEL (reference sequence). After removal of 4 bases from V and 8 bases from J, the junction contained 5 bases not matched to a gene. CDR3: CASSLLQGAGYTF. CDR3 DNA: TGTGCCAGCAGCCTCCTACAGGGGGCAGGCTACACCTTC.

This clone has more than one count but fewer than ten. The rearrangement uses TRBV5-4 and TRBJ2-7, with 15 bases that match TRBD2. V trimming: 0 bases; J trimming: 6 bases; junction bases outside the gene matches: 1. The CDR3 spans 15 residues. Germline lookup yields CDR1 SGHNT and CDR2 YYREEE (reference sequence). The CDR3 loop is CASSLAGLAGGEQYF. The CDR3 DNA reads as TGTGCCAGCAGCTTGGCGGGACTAGCGGGAGGCGAGCAGTACTTC.

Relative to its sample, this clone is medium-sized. The CDR3 is CATSRDTLAGASTDTQYF. The CDR3 DNA follows: TGTGCCACCAGCAGAGATACATTAGCGGGAGCTAGCACAGATACGCAGTATTTT. The chain uses TRBV15 and TRBJ2-3; 9 nucleotides line up with TRBD2. Germline lookup yields CDR1 LNHNV and CDR2 YYDKDF (reference sequence). CDR3 size: 18 residues. V dropped 0 bases and J dropped 0; count of bases not matched to a gene: 7.

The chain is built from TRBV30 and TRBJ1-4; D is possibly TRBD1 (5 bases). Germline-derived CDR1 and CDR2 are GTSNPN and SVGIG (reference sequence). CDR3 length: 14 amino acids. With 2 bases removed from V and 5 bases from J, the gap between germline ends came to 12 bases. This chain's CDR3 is CAWSKGAINEKLFF. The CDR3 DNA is TGTGCCTGGAGTAAAGGGGCTATAAATGAAAAACTGTTTTTT.

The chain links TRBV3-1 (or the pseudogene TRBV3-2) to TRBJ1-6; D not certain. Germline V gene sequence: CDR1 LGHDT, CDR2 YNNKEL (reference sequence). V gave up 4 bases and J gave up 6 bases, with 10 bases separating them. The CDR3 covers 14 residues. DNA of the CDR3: TGTGCCAGCAGCCTTGAGGCACTTAATTCACCCCTCCACTTT. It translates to CASSLEALNSPLHF.

CDR3 DNA: TGCGCCAGCAGCTGGGGCTGGGTCTACGATACTAGCGGGGGAGACTACGAGCAGTACTTC. It yields the protein CASSWGWVYDTSGGDYEQYF. J is TRBJ2-7 and V is TRBV5-1, with 11 bases identical to TRBD2. J was trimmed by 3 bases and V by 3 bases; bases with no gene match: 20. Germline CDR1 is SGHRS and CDR2 is YFSETQ. This CDR3 has 20 amino acids.

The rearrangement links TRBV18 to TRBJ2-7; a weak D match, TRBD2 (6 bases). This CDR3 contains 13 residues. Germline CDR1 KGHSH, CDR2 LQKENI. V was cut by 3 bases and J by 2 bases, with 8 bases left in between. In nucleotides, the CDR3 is TGTGCCAGCTCACCGGGGGGTCCCTACGAGCAGTACTTC. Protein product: CASSPGGPYEQYF.

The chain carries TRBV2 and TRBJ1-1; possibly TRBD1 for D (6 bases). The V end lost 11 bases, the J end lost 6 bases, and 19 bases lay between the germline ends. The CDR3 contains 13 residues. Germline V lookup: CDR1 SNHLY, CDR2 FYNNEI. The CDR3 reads CAGAGAGSAEAFF. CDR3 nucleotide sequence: TGTGCCGGGGCGGGGGCCGGAAGCGCTGAAGCTTTCTTT.

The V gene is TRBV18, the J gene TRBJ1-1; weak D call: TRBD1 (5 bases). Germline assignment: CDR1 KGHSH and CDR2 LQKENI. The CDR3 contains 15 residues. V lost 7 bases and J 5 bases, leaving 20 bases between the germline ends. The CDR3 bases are TGTGCCAGCTTACTGGGGGGTACTATGGGGACTGAAGCTTTCTTT. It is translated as CASLLGGTMGTEAFF. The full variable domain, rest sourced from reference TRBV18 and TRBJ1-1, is NAGVMQNPRHLVRRRGQEARLRCSPMKGHSHVYWYRQLPEEGLKFMVYLQKENIIDESGMPKERFSAEFPKEGPSILRIQQVVRGDSAAYFCASLLGGTMGTEAFFGQGTRLTVV.

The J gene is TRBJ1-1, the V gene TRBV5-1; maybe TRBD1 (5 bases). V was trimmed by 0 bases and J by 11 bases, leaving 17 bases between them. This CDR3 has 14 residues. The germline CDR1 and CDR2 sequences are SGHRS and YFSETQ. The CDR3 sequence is CASSLVSGGETAFF. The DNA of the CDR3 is TGCGCCAGCAGCTTGGTTTCCGGGGGAGAGACGGCTTTCTTT.

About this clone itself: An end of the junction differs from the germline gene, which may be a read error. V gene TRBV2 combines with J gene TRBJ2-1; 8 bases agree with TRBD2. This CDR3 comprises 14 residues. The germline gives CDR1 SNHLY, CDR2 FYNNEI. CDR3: CARSETSEVDEQFF. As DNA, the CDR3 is TGTGCCAGGAGTGAGACTAGCGAGGTGGATGAGCAGTTCTTC.

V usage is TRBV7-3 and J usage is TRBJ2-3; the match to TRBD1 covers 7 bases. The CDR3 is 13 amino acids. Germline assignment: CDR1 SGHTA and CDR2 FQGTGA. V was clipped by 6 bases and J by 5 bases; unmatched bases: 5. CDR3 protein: CASRGTVGDTQYF. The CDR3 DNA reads TGTGCCAGCAGGGGGACAGTAGGAGATACGCAGTATTTT.

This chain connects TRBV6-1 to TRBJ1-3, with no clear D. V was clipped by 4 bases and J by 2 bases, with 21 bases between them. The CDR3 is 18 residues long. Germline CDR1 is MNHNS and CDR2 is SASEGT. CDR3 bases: TGTGCCAGCAGTGGCCCATTTCGGAACAACCAGGCTGGAAACACCATATATTTT. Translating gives CASSGPFRNNQAGNTIYF.

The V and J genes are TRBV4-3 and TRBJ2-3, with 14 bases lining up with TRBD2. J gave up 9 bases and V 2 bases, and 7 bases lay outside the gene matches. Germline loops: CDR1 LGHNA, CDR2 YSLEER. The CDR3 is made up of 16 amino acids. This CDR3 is CASSQWGLAGASTQYF. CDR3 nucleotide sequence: TGCGCCAGCAGCCAATGGGGACTAGCGGGAGCCAGCACGCAGTATTTT.

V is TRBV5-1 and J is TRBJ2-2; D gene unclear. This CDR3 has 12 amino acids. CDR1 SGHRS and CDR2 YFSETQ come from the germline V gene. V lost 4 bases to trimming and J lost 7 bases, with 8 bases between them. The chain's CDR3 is CASSRTGGELFF. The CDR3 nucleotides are TGCGCCAGCAGCAGAACTGGCGGGGAGCTGTTTTTT. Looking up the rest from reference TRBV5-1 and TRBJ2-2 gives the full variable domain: KAGVTQTPRYLIKTRGQQVTLSCSPISGHRSVSWYQQTPGQGLQFLFEYFSETQRNKGNFPGRFSGRQFSNSRSEMNVSTLELGDSALYLCASSRTGGELFFGEGSRLTVL.

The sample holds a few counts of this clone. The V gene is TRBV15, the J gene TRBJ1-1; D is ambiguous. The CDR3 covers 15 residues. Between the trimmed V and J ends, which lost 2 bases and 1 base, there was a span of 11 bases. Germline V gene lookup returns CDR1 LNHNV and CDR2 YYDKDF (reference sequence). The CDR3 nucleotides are TGTGCCACCAGCAGACGCCAGGTTGGGAACACTGAAGCTTTCTTT. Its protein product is CATSRRQVGNTEAFF.

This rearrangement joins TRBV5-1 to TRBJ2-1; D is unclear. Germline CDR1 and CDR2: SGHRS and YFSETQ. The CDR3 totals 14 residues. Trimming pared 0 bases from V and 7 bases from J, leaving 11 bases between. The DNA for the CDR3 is TGCGCCAGCAGCTTGGAGCAGGTTGCGAATGAGCAGTTCTTC. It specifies CASSLEQVANEQFF. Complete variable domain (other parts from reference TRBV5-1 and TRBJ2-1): KAGVTQTPRYLIKTRGQQVTLSCSPISGHRSVSWYQQTPGQGLQFLFEYFSETQRNKGNFPGRFSGRQFSNSRSEMNVSTLELGDSALYLCASSLEQVANEQFFGPGTRLTVL.

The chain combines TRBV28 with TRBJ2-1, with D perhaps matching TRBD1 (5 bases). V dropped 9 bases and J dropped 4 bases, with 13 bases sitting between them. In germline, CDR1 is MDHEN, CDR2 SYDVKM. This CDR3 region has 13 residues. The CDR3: CASQVDRYNEQFF. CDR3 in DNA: TGTGCCAGTCAGGTAGACAGATACAATGAGCAGTTCTTC.

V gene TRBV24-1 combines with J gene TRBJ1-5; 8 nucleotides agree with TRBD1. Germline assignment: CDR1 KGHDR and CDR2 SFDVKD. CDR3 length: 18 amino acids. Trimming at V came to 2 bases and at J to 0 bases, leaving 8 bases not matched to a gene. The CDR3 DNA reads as TGTGCCACCAGTGATTCGCCGACAGGGGTAAATAGCAATCAGCCCCAGCATTTT. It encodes CATSDSPTGVNSNQPQHF.